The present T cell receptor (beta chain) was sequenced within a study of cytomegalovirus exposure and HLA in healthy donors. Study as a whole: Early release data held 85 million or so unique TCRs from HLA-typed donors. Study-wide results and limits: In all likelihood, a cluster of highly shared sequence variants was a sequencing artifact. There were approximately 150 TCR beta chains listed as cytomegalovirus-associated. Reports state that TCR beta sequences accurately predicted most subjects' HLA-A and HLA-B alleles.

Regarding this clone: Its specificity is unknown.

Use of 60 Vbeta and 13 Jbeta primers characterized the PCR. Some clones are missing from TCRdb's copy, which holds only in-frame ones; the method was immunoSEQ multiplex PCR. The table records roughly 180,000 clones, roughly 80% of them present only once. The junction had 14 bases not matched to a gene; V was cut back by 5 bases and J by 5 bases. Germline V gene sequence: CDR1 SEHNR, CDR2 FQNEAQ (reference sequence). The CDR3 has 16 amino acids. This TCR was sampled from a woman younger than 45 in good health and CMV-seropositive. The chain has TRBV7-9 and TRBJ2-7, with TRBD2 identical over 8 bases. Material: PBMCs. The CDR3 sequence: CASSPLPSRAGDEQYF. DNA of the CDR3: TGTGCCAGCAGCCCCCTACCTAGTCGAGCGGGAGACGAGCAGTACTTC.